This TCR beta chain was retrieved from a study of naive and memory T cell subsets. Findings and caveats of the study: Clonotypes here are unpaired alpha or beta chain sequences. Over 95% of naive TCR sequences appeared only once after error correction, unlike memory subsets. RNA-based TCR counts may shift with T cell activation and differentiation.

Cells stained for CD3, CD4, CD8, CD45RA and CD27 were sorted into four subsets. An equimolar mix of two oligonucleotides served as the beta constant-region primer for TRBC1 and TRBC2. The ligated cDNA underwent four PCR rounds using SP2 and nested alpha and beta constant-region primers. TCRdb ran MiXCR on the UMI-ligation and nested PCR reads and lists one entry per CDR3 protein. Of 120,000 or so distinct CDR3 sequences listed, 36% are singletons. Worth noting for this clonotype: Its specificity is not known.

CDR1 and CDR2 (germline): SEHNR, FQNEAQ (reference sequence). J gave up 5 bases and V 2 bases, and 11 bases lay outside the gene matches. The CDR3 has 17 amino acids. The sample comprised central memory CD4+ T cells from blood. The source of this sequence is a human donor in good health. This chain joins TRBV7-9 and TRBJ2-5; 10 nucleotides match TRBD2. CDR3 residues: CASSLRLRLAGDETQYF. CDR3 nucleotide sequence: TGTGCCAGCAGCTTACGTCTTCGTCTAGCGGGAGACGAGACCCAGTACTTC.